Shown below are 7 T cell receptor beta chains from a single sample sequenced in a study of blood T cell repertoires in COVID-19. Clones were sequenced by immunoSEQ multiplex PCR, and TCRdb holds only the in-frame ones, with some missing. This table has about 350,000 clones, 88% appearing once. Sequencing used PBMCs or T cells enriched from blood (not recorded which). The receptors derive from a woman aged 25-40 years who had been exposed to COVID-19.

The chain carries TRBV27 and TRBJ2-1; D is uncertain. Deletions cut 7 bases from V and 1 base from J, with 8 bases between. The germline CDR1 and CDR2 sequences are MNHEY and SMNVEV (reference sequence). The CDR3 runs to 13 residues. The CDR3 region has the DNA TGTGCCAGCATGGCTTTGTCCTACAATGAGCAGTTCTTC. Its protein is CASMALSYNEQFF.

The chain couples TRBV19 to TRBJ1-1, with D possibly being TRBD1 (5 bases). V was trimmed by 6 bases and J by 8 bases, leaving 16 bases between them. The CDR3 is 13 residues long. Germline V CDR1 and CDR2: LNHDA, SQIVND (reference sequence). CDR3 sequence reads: CASSPPLQVEAFF. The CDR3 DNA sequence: TGTGCCAGTAGCCCCCCACTACAGGTCGAAGCTTTCTTT.

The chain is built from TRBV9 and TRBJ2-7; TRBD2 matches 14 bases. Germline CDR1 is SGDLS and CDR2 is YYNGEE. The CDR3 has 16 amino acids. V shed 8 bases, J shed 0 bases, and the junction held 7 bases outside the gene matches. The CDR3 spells CASAGLAGGASYEQYF. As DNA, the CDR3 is TGTGCCAGTGCCGGACTAGCGGGAGGCGCCTCCTACGAGCAGTACTTC.

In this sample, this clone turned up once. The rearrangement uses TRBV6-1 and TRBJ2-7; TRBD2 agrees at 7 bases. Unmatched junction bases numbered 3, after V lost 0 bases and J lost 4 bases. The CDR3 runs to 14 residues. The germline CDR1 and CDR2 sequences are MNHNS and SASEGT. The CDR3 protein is CASSEAYGGYEQYF. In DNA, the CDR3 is TGTGCCAGCAGTGAAGCGTACGGGGGGTACGAGCAGTACTTC.

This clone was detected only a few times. The CDR3 protein is CASTHHSGRAGGEQFF. CDR3 nucleotide sequence: TGTGCCAGCACCCACCACAGCGGGAGGGCCGGGGGTGAGCAGTTCTTC. The rearrangement links TRBV28 to TRBJ2-1; 10 positions match TRBD2. The germline V gene encodes CDR1 MDHEN and CDR2 SYDVKM. CDR3 length: 16 amino acids. The ends lost 7 bases at V and 9 bases at J; junction bases unmatched: 15.

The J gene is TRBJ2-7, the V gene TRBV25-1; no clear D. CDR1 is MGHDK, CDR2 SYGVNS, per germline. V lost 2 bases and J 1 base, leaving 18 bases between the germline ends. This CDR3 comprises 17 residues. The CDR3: CASSEPLGVGGSYEQYF. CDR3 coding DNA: TGTGCCAGCAGTGAACCCCTAGGAGTTGGTGGGTCCTACGAGCAGTACTTC.

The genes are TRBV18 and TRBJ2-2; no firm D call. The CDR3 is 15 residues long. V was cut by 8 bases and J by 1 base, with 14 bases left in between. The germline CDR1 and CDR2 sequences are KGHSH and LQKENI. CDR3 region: CASPPGGRNTGELFF. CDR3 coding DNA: TGTGCCAGCCCTCCGGGTGGCAGGAACACCGGGGAGCTGTTTTTT. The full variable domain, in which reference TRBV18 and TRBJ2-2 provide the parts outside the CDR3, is NAGVMQNPRHLVRRRGQEARLRCSPMKGHSHVYWYRQLPEEGLKFMVYLQKENIIDESGMPKERFSAEFPKEGPSILRIQQVVRGDSAAYFCASPPGGRNTGELFFGEGSRLTVL.